Listed below are T cell receptor beta chains from one sample, sequenced in a study of T cells after yellow fever vaccination. Via MiXCR, TCRdb re-called the 5' RACE reads, giving one row per CDR3 protein. The sample has hundreds of thousands of distinct CDR3 sequences, less than 4.5% seen once. The sequences come from PBMCs, collected on the day of the yellow fever booster vaccination. Receptors were obtained from a man between 18 and 29 years old who received the YFV17D yellow fever vaccine. CDR3s include the opening cysteine and the closing phenylalanine or tryptophan. Each record gives: J gene, clone size, V gene, D gene, CDR3 DNA, CDR3 protein. A D gene is named only where the DNA matches it firmly. Only some rows state a clone size, as once, few, many or a class for expanded clones.

TRBJ2-3 | . | TRBV20-1 | . | TGCAGTGCTAGTAACGGGGCAGATACGCAGTATTTT | CSASNGADTQYF
TRBJ1-1 | many | TRBV7-8 | . | TGTGCCAGCAGCTTCGTTAGTACTGAAGCTTTCTTT | CASSFVSTEAFF
TRBJ2-1 | few | TRBV4-3 | . | TGCGCCAGCAGCCACTCGAGGCCCGGGACAGCGGGCTACAATGAGCAGTTCTTC | CASSHSRPGTAGYNEQFF
TRBJ2-7 | . | TRBV19 | . | TGTGCCAGTTTGGACGGACTCTCCTACGAGCAGTACTTC | CASLDGLSYEQYF
TRBJ2-1 | few | TRBV20-1 | TRBD1 | TGCAGTGCTGGAACCGGGACAGGGATTTGGGTAGAGCAGTTCTTC | CSAGTGTGIWVEQFF
TRBJ1-1 | . | TRBV12-3/TRBV12-4 | TRBD1 | TGTGCCAGCAGTTCCCGGACTTTCGCCCGGGACAGGGACTCTGAAGCTTTCTTT | CASSSRTFARDRDSEAFF
TRBJ1-1 | few | TRBV3-1 | . | TGTGCCAGCAGCCCGACCTCATGGAACACTGAAGCTTTCTTT | CASSPTSWNTEAFF
TRBJ2-7 | many | TRBV20-1 | . | TGCAGTGCGCACAGGGACTATGGATTAGTGCAGTACTTC | CSAHRDYGLVQYF
TRBJ2-5 | many | TRBV20-1 | TRBD2 | TGCAGTGCTAGAGGACTAGCGGGGCCAGAGACCCAGTACTTC | CSARGLAGPETQYF
TRBJ2-3 | few | TRBV6-5 | . | TGTGCCAGCACCCGGGCCCGGACAGATACGCAGTATTTT | CASTRARTDTQYF
TRBJ2-7 | many | TRBV12-3/TRBV12-4 | TRBD1 | TGTGCCAGCAGTTTTGGGGACAGGGGCCCGGAGTACGCCTACGAGCAGTACTTC | CASSFGDRGPEYAYEQYF
TRBJ2-5 | many | TRBV7-2 | . | TGTGCCAGCAGCTTAAACAGAGAGGGGCCGGTAGAGACCCAGTACTTC | CASSLNREGPVETQYF
TRBJ2-5 | many | TRBV9 | . | TGTGCCAGCAGCGTAGCTAACAGTCAAGAGACCCAGTACTTC | CASSVANSQETQYF
TRBJ2-7 | many | TRBV7-2 | TRBD1 | TGTGCCAGCAGCCCACGGACAGGGTTCAACGAGCAGTACTTC | CASSPRTGFNEQYF
TRBJ2-1 | few | TRBV5-1 | . | TGCGCCAGCAGCCTTTCAGGGCTTGGGGTGGATGAGCAGTTCTTC | CASSLSGLGVDEQFF
TRBJ2-5 | . | TRBV7-7 | . | TGTGCTAGCAGCTTAGCCGGCCACGGGGAAGAGACCCAGTACTTC | CASSLAGHGEETQYF
TRBJ2-1 | many | TRBV27 | TRBD2 | TGTGCCAGCATGGCGGGGGGTAACTATGAGCAGTTCTTC | CASMAGGNYEQFF